These 2 T cell receptor beta chains share one sample of origin, sequenced in a study of cytomegalovirus exposure and HLA in healthy donors. The PCR used 60 Vbeta and 13 Jbeta primers. TCRdb's table, derived via immunoSEQ multiplex PCR, lists solely in-frame clones and lacks some. The sample has around 92,000 clones; roughly 82% are singletons. The sequencing sample was made of PBMCs. The receptors were gathered from a human donor in good health.

CDR3 bases: TGTGCCACCGGGACAGGGATACCCTACGAGCAGTACTTC. Protein: CATGTGIPYEQYF. This chain links TRBV2 with TRBJ2-7, with 9 positions matching TRBD1. The CDR3 contains 13 residues. V lost 10 bases to trimming and J lost 2 bases; unmatched junction nucleotides: 6. The germline V gene has CDR1 SNHLY and CDR2 FYNNEI.

The V call is TRBV19, the J call TRBJ1-2; 10 bases line up with TRBD1. Trimming at V came to 3 bases and at J to 1 base, leaving 8 bases not matched to a gene. Germline loops: CDR1 LNHDA, CDR2 SQIVND (reference sequence). The CDR3 covers 17 residues. CDR3 DNA: TGTGCCAGTAGTATCCGGGACAGGGGCCCTATTAACTATGGCTACACCTTC. The encoded protein is CASSIRDRGPINYGYTF.